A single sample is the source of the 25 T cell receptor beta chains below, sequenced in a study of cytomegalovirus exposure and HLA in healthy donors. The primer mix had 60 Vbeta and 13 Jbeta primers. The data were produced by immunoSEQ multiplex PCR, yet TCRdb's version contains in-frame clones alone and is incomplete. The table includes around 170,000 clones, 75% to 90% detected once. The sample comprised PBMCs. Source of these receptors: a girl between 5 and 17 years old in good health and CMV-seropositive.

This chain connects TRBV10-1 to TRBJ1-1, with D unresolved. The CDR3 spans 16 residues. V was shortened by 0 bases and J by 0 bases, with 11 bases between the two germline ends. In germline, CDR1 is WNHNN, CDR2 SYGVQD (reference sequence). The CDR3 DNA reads TGCGCCAGCAGTGAGTCGGCAGGCCTGATGAACACTGAAGCTTTCTTT. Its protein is CASSESAGLMNTEAFF.

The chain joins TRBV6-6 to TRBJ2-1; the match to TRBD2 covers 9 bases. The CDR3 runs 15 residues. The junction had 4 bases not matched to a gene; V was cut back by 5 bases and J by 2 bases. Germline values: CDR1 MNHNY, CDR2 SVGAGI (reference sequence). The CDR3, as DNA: TGTGCCAGCAGTGCTCTAGCGGGGACCTACAATGAGCAGTTCTTC. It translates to CASSALAGTYNEQFF.

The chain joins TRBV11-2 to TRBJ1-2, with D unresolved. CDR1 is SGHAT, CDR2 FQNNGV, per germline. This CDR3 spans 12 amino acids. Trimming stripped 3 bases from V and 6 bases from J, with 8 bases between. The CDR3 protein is CASSFGGNGYTF. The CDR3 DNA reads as TGTGCCAGCAGCTTCGGAGGAAATGGCTACACCTTC.

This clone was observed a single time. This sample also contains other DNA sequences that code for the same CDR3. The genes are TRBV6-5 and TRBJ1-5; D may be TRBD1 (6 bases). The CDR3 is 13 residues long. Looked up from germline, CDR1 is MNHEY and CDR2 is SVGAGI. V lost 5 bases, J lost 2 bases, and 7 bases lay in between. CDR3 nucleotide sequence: TGTGCCAGCAGTCGACAGGGCAATCAGCCCCAGCATTTT. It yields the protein CASSRQGNQPQHF.

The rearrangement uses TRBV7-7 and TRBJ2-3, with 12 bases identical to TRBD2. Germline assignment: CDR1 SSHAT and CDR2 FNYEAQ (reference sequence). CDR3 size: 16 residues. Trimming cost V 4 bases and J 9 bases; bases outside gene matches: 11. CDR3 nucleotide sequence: TGTGCCAGCAGCTCGGGACTAGCGGGCCCGGTAGAGACGCAGTATTTT. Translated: CASSSGLAGPVETQYF. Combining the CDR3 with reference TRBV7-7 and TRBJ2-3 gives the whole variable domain GAGVSQSPRYKVTKRGQDVTLRCDPISSHATLYWYQQALGQGPEFLTYFNYEAQPDKSGLPSDRFSAERPEGSISTLTIQRTEQRDSAMYRCASSSGLAGPVETQYFGPGTRLTVL.

The CDR3 DNA sequence: TGCGCCAGCAGTGAGTCTAACGGGCGGAGGGACACCGGGGAGCTGTTTTTT. It specifies CASSESNGRRDTGELFF. The genes are TRBV10-1 and TRBJ2-2, with D perhaps TRBD2 (6 bases). Trimming took 0 bases from V and 3 from J, leaving 14 bases between them. Germline V gives CDR1 WNHNN, CDR2 SYGVQD (reference sequence). This CDR3 spans 17 amino acids.

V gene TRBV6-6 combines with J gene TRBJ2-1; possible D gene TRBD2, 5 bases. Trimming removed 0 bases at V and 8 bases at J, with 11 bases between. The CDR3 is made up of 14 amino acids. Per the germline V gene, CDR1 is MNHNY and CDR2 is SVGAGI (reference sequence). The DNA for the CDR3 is TGTGCCAGCAGTTACTCGTTGACGGGATATGAGCAGTTCTTC. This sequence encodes CASSYSLTGYEQFF.

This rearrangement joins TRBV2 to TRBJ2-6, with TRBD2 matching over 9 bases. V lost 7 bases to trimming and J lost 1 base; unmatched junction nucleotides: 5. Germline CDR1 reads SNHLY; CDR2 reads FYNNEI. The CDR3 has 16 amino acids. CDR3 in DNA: TGTGCCAGCACGGCGGGAGGGATGTCTGGGGCCAACGTCCTGACTTTC. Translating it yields CASTAGGMSGANVLTF.

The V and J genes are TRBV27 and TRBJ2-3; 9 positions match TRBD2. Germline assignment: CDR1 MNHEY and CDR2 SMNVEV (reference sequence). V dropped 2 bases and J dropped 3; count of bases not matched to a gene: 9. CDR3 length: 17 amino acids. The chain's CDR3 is CASSLVGSGRRTDTQYF. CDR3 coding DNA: TGTGCCAGCAGTTTAGTCGGTAGCGGGAGACGGACAGATACGCAGTATTTT.

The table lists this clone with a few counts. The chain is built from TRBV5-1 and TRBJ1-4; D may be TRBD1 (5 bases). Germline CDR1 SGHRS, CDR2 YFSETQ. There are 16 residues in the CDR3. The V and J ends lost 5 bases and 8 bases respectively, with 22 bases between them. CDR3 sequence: CASSMAAIGAGEKLFF. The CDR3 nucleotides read TGCGCCAGCAGTATGGCAGCGATAGGGGCGGGGGAAAAACTGTTTTTT.

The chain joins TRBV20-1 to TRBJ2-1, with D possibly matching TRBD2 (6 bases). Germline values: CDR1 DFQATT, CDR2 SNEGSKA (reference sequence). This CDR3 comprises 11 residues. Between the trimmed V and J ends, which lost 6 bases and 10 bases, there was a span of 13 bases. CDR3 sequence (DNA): TGCAGTGCCCGGGGGAGCGGGGAGCAGTTCTTC. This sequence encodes CSARGSGEQFF.

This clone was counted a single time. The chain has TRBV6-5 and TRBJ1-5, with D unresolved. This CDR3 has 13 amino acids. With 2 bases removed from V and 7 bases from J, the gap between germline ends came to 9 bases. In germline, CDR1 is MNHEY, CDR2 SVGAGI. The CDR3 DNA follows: TGTGCCAGCAGTTACCAGGTAGGACAGCCCCAGCATTTT. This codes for CASSYQVGQPQHF.

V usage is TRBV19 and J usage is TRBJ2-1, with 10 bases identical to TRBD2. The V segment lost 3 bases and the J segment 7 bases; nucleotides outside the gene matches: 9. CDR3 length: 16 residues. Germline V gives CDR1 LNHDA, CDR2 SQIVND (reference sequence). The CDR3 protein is CASSIRGLAGVNEQFF. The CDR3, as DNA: TGTGCCAGTAGTATTAGGGGGCTAGCGGGGGTGAATGAGCAGTTCTTC.

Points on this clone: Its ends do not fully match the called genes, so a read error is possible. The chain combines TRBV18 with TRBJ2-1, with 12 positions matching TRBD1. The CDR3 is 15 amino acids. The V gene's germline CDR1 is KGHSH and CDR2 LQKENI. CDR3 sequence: CASSPGTGGYDEQFF. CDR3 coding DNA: TGTGCCAGCTCACCCGGGACAGGGGGCTACGATGAGCAGTTCTTC.

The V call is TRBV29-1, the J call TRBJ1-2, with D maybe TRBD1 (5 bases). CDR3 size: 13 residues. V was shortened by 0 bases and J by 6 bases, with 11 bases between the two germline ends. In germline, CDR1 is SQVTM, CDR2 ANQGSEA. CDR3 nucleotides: TGCAGCGTTGAAGATCAGGGAATGGATGGCTACACCTTC. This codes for CSVEDQGMDGYTF.

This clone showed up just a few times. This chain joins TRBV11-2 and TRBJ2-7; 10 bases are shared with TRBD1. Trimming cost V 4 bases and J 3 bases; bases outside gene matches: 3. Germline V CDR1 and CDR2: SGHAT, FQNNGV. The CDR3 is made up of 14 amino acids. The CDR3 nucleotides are TGTGCCAGCAGCTCCGGGACAGGGGTCTACGAGCAGTACTTC. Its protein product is CASSSGTGVYEQYF.

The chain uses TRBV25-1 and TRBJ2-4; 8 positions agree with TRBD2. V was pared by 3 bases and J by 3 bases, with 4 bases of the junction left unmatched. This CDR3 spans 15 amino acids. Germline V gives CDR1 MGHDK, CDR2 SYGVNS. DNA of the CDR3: TGTGCCAGCAGTGACCCTGCGGGGGGCAAAAACATTCAGTACTTC. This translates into CASSDPAGGKNIQYF.

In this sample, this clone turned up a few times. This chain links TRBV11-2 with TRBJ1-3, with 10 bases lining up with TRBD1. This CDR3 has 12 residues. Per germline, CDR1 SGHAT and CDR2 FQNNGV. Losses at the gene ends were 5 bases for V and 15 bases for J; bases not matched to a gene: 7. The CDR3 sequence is CASSLGTGAAYF. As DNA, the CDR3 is TGTGCCAGCAGCCTCGGGACAGGGGCCGCATATTTT.

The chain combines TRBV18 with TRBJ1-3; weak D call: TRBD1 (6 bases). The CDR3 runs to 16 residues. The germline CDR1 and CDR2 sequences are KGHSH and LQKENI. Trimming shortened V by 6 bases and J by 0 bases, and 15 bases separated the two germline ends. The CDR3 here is CASSQPGHHSGNTIYF. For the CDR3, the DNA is TGTGCCAGCTCCCAACCGGGACACCACTCTGGAAACACCATATATTTT.

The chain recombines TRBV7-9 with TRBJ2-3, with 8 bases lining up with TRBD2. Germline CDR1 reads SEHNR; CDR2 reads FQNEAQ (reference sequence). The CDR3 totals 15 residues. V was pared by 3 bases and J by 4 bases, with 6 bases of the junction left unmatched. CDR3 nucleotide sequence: TGTGCCAGCAGCTTTTCCGGGAGGGGTTCAGATACGCAGTATTTT. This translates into CASSFSGRGSDTQYF.

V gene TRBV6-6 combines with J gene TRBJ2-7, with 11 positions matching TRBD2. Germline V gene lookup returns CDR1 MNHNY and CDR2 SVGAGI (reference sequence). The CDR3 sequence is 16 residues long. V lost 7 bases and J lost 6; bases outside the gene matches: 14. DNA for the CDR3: TGTGCCAGCATCTTATCGGTACTAGCGGGAGTGGGCGAGCAGTACTTC. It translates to CASILSVLAGVGEQYF.

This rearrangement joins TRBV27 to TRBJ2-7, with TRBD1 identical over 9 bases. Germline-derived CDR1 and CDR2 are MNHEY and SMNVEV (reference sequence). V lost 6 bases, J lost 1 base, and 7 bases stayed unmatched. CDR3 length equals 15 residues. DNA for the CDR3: TGTGCCAGCAGCTCCGGACAGGGGAGGTCCTACGAGCAGTACTTC. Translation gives CASSSGQGRSYEQYF.

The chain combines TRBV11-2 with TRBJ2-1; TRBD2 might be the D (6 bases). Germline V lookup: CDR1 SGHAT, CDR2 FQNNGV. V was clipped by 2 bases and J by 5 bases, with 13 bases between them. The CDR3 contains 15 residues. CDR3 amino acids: CASSLLARDNNEQFF. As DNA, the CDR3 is TGTGCCAGCAGCTTACTAGCGAGGGATAACAATGAGCAGTTCTTC.

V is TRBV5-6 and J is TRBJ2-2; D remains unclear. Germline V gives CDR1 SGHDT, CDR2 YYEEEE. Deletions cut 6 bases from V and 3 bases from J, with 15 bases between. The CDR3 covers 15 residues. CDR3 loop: CASMNLGGHTGELFF. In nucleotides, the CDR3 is TGTGCCAGCATGAACCTCGGCGGCCACACCGGGGAGCTGTTTTTT.

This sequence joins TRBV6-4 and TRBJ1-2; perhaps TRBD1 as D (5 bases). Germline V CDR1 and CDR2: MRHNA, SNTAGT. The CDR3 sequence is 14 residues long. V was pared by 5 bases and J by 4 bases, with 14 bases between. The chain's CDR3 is CASSPGQGSYGYTF. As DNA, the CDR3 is TGTGCCAGCAGTCCTGGTCAGGGATCCTATGGCTACACCTTC.